One T cell receptor beta chain is described in this entry. Its antigen is still unknown. The source of the sample is a study of PD-1 blockade in classical Hodgkin lymphoma. Study-wide background: Patients were dosed intravenously with nivolumab at 3 mg/kg every 2 weeks.

Time point denoted: cycle 4 day 1 (C4D1), after five to seven weeks of nivolumab. Exposure to brentuximab vedotin varied, and each patient had relapsed following autologous stem cell transplantation. TCRdb's table, derived via immunoSEQ multiplex PCR, lists solely in-frame clones and lacks some. Among tens of thousands of clones listed, 87% were seen once. The V and J ends lost 8 bases and 7 bases respectively, with 17 bases between them. CDR3 length: 14 amino acids. Germline CDR1 and CDR2: MNHNS and SASEGT. Study observations and caveats: The authors excluded patients who started nivolumab under 1 year after ASCT.

The clonotype was recovered from a human donor with classical Hodgkin lymphoma. The J gene is TRBJ1-4, the V gene TRBV6-1; D uncertain. The sample consisted of peripheral blood mononuclear cells (PBMCs), taken before the fourth cycle of nivolumab. The chain's CDR3 is CASQRSVIGEKLFF. The CDR3 DNA is TGTGCCAGCCAACGGTCTGTCATTGGTGAAAAACTGTTTTTT.